This T cell receptor beta chain was sequenced in a study of blood T cell repertoires in COVID-19. Study in general: Whether acute or convalescent, the COVID-19 samples came from the United States, Italy and Spain. T cells, B-cell-depleted T cells, or PBMCs provided the cDNA or gDNA that served as material.

CDR1 KGHSH and CDR2 LQKENI come from the germline V gene. The V end lost 1 base, the J end lost 4 bases, and 10 bases lay between the germline ends. The CDR3 runs to 14 residues. Original processing notes: Amplification with reference gene primers provided the estimates of nucleated cell counts. The protocol was immunoSEQ multiplex PCR, while the TCRdb copy is restricted to in-frame clones and leaves out a portion. V and J calls and clone size come straight from that table; D and trimming were deduced from the DNA. Of more than 200,000 clones detected, approximately 80% appear once; the ten largest clones hold about 10%.

The receptor was isolated from an elderly woman with acute or convalescent COVID-19. The specimen was peripheral blood. The V gene is TRBV18, the J gene TRBJ1-1; D remains unclear. The CDR3 is CASSPQAVGTEAFF. The CDR3 DNA follows: TGTGCCAGCTCACCACAAGCGGTGGGCACTGAAGCTTTCTTT.